A single TCR beta chain is shown here with its context. The sample originates from a study of blood T cell repertoires in COVID-19. Whole-study context: T cells, B-cell-depleted T cells, or PBMCs supplied cDNA or gDNA.

Original handling: Amplification of reference gene primers was used by the study to estimate nucleated cell counts. Assay: immunoSEQ multiplex PCR; the TCRdb copy retains only in-frame clones and omits some. V and J calls and clone size are those listed in that table; D and trimming were worked out from the DNA. The top ten hold roughly 12% of the sample, which has a few hundred thousand clones, approximately 90% seen once. The CDR3 totals 15 residues. Germline-derived CDR1 and CDR2 are SGHTA and FQGTGA. J was trimmed by 6 bases and V by 5 bases; bases with no gene match: 9. This sequence originates from a woman in her forties or fifties with COVID-19, enrolled during active disease. This sequence joins TRBV7-3 and TRBJ2-2; 7 positions agree with TRBD1. The specimen was peripheral blood. CDR3 loop: CASSPQGGGPGELFF. CDR3 coding DNA: TGTGCCAGCAGCCCCCAAGGGGGCGGACCCGGGGAGCTGTTTTTT.